A single sample is the source of the 21 T cell receptor beta chains below, sequenced in a study of T cell responses to AZD1222 COVID-19 vaccine. Assay used: immunoSEQ multiplex PCR; TCRdb lists only in-frame clones, some missing. The sample has 84,000 or so clones; around nine tenths are singletons. Material: peripheral blood, obtained on day 0 of AZD1222 vaccination. These receptors were obtained from an adult in good health.

This clone occurred a few times. This chain connects TRBV12-3 or TRBV12-4 to TRBJ1-5; D remains ambiguous. Trimming removed 1 base at V and 6 bases at J, with 7 bases between. CDR3 size: 13 residues. CDR3 loop: CASSLEAGQPQHF. The CDR3 DNA reads TGTGCCAGCAGTTTAGAGGCAGGTCAGCCCCAGCATTTT.

A single count supports this clone. This chain links TRBV6-2 or TRBV6-3 with TRBJ1-6; D gene ambiguous. The CDR3 has 17 residues. The germline gives CDR1 MNHEY, CDR2 SVGEGT. Trimming cost V 2 bases and J 0 bases, with 11 bases left between them. The DNA for the CDR3 is TGTGCCAGCAGTTACGGGTCTGGGAGCTCCTATAATTCACCCCTCCACTTT. Translating it yields CASSYGSGSSYNSPLHF.

The chain links TRBV6-5 to TRBJ2-7, with a possible D match to TRBD2 (6 bases). Trimming cost V 3 bases and J 2 bases, with 14 bases left between them. The CDR3 runs to 15 residues. Per the germline V gene, CDR1 is MNHEY and CDR2 is SVGAGI. CDR3 sequence: CASSYSGYSPYEQYF. The CDR3 DNA follows: TGTGCCAGCAGTTATAGCGGATATTCTCCCTACGAGCAGTACTTC.

The J gene is TRBJ1-6, the V gene TRBV5-4; 7 bases match TRBD1. The junction had 8 bases not matched to a gene; V was cut back by 1 base and J by 4 bases. The germline V gene encodes CDR1 SGHNT and CDR2 YYREEE (reference sequence). This CDR3 has 17 amino acids. The CDR3 nucleotides read TGTGCCAGCAGCTTGACCTGGCGACAGGGTTATAATTCACCCCTCCACTTT. Its protein product is CASSLTWRQGYNSPLHF.

This sequence joins TRBV11-2 and TRBJ2-1; D is unresolved. V was shortened by 5 bases and J by 2 bases, with 4 bases between the two germline ends. The germline CDR1 and CDR2 sequences are SGHAT and FQNNGV. The CDR3 loop spans 12 amino acids. The CDR3 here is CASSPTYNEQFF. The CDR3 bases are TGTGCCAGCAGCCCTACCTACAATGAGCAGTTCTTC. Filled out from reference TRBV11-2 and TRBJ2-1, the complete variable domain reads EAGVAQSPRYKIIEKRQSVAFWCNPISGHATLYWYQQILGQGPKLLIQFQNNGVVDDSQLPKDRFSAERLKGVDSTLKIQPAKLEDSAVYLCASSPTYNEQFFGPGTRLTVL.

The DNA for the CDR3 is TGTGCCAGCAGCCCCGGGATAGGTTCCGGGGAGCTGTTTTTT. Its translation is CASSPGIGSGELFF. The gene calls are TRBV7-9 and TRBJ2-2; D may be TRBD2 (5 bases). CDR1 is SEHNR, CDR2 FQNEAQ, per germline (reference sequence). CDR3 length: 14 amino acids. V dropped 5 bases and J dropped 6 bases, with 13 bases sitting between them.

CDR3: CASSHDRDYGYTF. The DNA of the CDR3 is TGTGCCAGCAGCCACGACAGGGACTATGGCTACACCTTC. The chain combines TRBV6-5 with TRBJ1-2; TRBD1 matches at 7 bases. Germline CDR1 and CDR2: MNHEY and SVGAGI. The CDR3 spans 13 residues. Trimming cost V 6 bases and J 3 bases; bases outside gene matches: 4.

The chain combines TRBV10-3 with TRBJ2-7; tentative D call: TRBD1 (6 bases). Trimming left V 3 bases short and J 0 bases short, with 9 bases between. In germline, CDR1 is ENHRY, CDR2 SYGVKD. This CDR3 is 14 amino acids long. The CDR3 DNA is TGTGCCATCAGTGATCGGACAGACTCCTACGAGCAGTACTTC. This sequence encodes CAISDRTDSYEQYF.

Notes on this clone: This same CDR3 is encoded by further DNA sequences in the sample. This chain uses TRBV5-4 with TRBJ2-7, with D maybe TRBD2 (6 bases). The V end was cut by 0 bases, the J end by 3 bases, with 13 bases between. This CDR3 contains 15 residues. Germline V gene data show CDR1 as SGHNT and CDR2 as YYREEE (reference sequence). This CDR3 is CASSLAGGGNYEQYF. The CDR3 DNA follows: TGTGCCAGCAGCTTGGCCGGAGGAGGGAACTACGAGCAGTACTTC.

This clone was detected only a few times. The chain joins TRBV28 to TRBJ1-2; unclear D gene. V shed 5 bases and J shed 9 bases, with 16 bases lying between them. CDR3 length equals 13 residues. Germline V lookup: CDR1 MDHEN, CDR2 SYDVKM. The CDR3 is CASSQIGRSSYTF. Written as DNA, the CDR3 is TGTGCCAGCAGTCAAATAGGCCGGTCGAGCTACACCTTC.

The chain is built from TRBV5-1 and TRBJ2-7, with 13 bases lining up with TRBD2. After removal of 2 bases from V and 0 bases from J, the junction contained 2 bases not matched to a gene. This CDR3 comprises 16 residues. Per germline, CDR1 SGHRS and CDR2 YFSETQ. The CDR3 sequence: CASSLLAGGSSYEQYF. Here the CDR3 DNA reads TGCGCCAGCAGCTTACTAGCGGGAGGGAGCTCCTACGAGCAGTACTTC. The complete variable domain, with remaining parts taken from reference TRBV5-1 and TRBJ2-7, reads KAGVTQTPRYLIKTRGQQVTLSCSPISGHRSVSWYQQTPGQGLQFLFEYFSETQRNKGNFPGRFSGRQFSNSRSEMNVSTLELGDSALYLCASSLLAGGSSYEQYFGPGTRLTVT.

The chain links TRBV7-9 to TRBJ1-1; TRBD1 is a possible D gene (6 bases). Between the trimmed V and J ends, which lost 3 bases and 1 base, there was a span of 9 bases. The CDR3 consists of 14 residues. Germline V CDR1 and CDR2: SEHNR, FQNEAQ (reference sequence). In DNA form, the CDR3 reads TGTGCCAGCAGCTTTCACAGGGAGAACACTGAAGCTTTCTTT. It codes for CASSFHRENTEAFF.

The chain couples TRBV5-4 to TRBJ2-1, with 13 bases identical to TRBD2. Germline CDR1 and CDR2: SGHNT and YYREEE (reference sequence). There are 15 residues in the CDR3. V was pared by 4 bases and J by 8 bases, with 6 bases of the junction left unmatched. The CDR3 spells CASSKTSGGPHEQFF. CDR3 coding DNA: TGTGCCAGCAGCAAGACTAGCGGGGGGCCCCATGAGCAGTTCTTC.

This rearrangement joins TRBV3-1 (or the pseudogene TRBV3-2) to TRBJ2-7; perhaps TRBD2 as D (5 bases). Germline-derived CDR1 and CDR2 are LGHDT and YNNKEL (reference sequence). This CDR3 is built from 15 residues. V was cut by 5 bases and J by 2 bases, with 16 bases left in between. The CDR3 region has the DNA TGTGCCAGCAGCTACGAAGGAGGTCATGCCTACGAGCAGTACTTC. It codes for CASSYEGGHAYEQYF.

V gene TRBV5-1 combines with J gene TRBJ2-3; weak D call: TRBD2 (5 bases). Germline-derived CDR1 and CDR2 are SGHRS and YFSETQ. This CDR3 is built from 15 residues. V lost 0 bases to trimming and J lost 3 bases, with 11 bases between them. This CDR3 reads CASSLDGDYTDTQYF. CDR3 nucleotides: TGCGCCAGCAGCTTGGACGGGGATTATACAGATACGCAGTATTTT. The full variable domain, its missing parts supplied by reference TRBV5-1 and TRBJ2-3, is KAGVTQTPRYLIKTRGQQVTLSCSPISGHRSVSWYQQTPGQGLQFLFEYFSETQRNKGNFPGRFSGRQFSNSRSEMNVSTLELGDSALYLCASSLDGDYTDTQYFGPGTRLTVL.

The chain employs TRBV7-2 and TRBJ1-6, with TRBD1 as a possible D gene (5 bases). The germline CDR1 and CDR2 sequences are SGHTA and FQGNSA. The CDR3 loop spans 15 amino acids. V lost 4 bases to trimming and J lost 7 bases, with 14 bases between them. Here the CDR3 reads CASSSRQRGNSPLHF. For the CDR3, the DNA is TGTGCCAGCAGCTCTAGACAGAGAGGCAATTCACCCCTCCACTTT.

Concerning this clone itself: The junction does not match germline at one end; this may be a read error. CDR3 protein: CSVADLKTEAFF. The DNA for the CDR3 is TGCAGCGTTGCCGATTTGAAGACTGAAGCTTTCTTT. V is TRBV29-1 and J is TRBJ1-1; D gene ambiguous. This CDR3 is 12 amino acids long. CDR1 is SQVTM and CDR2 is ANQGSEA in the germline V gene.

In this sample, this clone turned up once. This rearrangement joins TRBV29-1 to TRBJ1-1; D not certain. Per germline, CDR1 SQVTM and CDR2 ANQGSEA. V was shortened by 4 bases and J by 1 base, with 7 bases between the two germline ends. This CDR3 has 12 residues. The DNA for the CDR3 is TGCAGCGTTGGGGGTTCGAACACTGAAGCTTTCTTT. This translates into CSVGGSNTEAFF.

Concerning this clone itself: Other DNA sequences in the same sample also yield this CDR3. This chain joins TRBV6-5 and TRBJ2-3, with 9 bases lining up with TRBD1. CDR1 and CDR2 from the germline V gene are MNHEY and SVGAGI. CDR3 length equals 13 residues. Trimming removed 6 bases from V and 6 bases from J; junction bases left unmatched: 4. CDR3 region: CASRRQGVDTQYF. The CDR3 bases are TGTGCCAGCAGGAGACAGGGGGTCGATACGCAGTATTTT.

The gene calls are TRBV11-2 and TRBJ2-1; 9 bases are shared with TRBD2. With V trimmed by 5 bases and J by 6 bases, 8 bases remained unmatched. CDR3 size: 15 residues. Germline V gene sequence: CDR1 SGHAT, CDR2 FQNNGV. The CDR3 sequence is CASSVRGGRGNEQFF. The CDR3 coding sequence is TGTGCCAGCAGCGTGCGGGGGGGCCGTGGCAATGAGCAGTTCTTC.

The chain's CDR3 is CASSLNSLGEQYF. CDR3 sequence (DNA): TGTGCCAGCAGCTTGAACAGCTTGGGGGAGCAGTACTTC. This rearrangement joins TRBV7-2 to TRBJ2-7; D not resolved. The germline CDR1 and CDR2 sequences are SGHTA and FQGNSA. Trimming took 3 bases from V and 7 from J, leaving 13 bases between them. The CDR3 contains 13 residues.